Below are 26 T cell receptor beta chains sequenced from a single sample in a study of control samples from healthy donors and cancer patients (TCRdb year 2020). Library creation used the immunoSEQ multiplex PCR assay. TCRdb carries this immuneACCESS record with in-frame sequences only. Its versions omit some clonotypes, under half of them owing to an unresolved V gene in the studies checked, with the rest unexplained. The sample table lists about 61,000 clones, roughly 89% of them with a count of one. Of the sample, over 5% is held by the ten largest clones. Sequenced input: PBMCs. All receptors come from a man aged 60-69 years with colorectal cancer.

This rearrangement joins TRBV5-6 to TRBJ2-5; D is unresolved. Looked up from germline, CDR1 is SGHDT and CDR2 is YYEEEE. Trimming removed 0 bases at V and 6 bases at J, with 3 bases between. The CDR3 contains 11 residues. CDR3 protein: CASSLGKTQYF. The CDR3 DNA reads TGTGCCAGCAGCTTGGGAAAGACCCAGTACTTC.

The V call is TRBV14, the J call TRBJ2-5; 9 positions agree with TRBD2. In germline, CDR1 is SGHDN, CDR2 FVKESK. The CDR3 totals 14 residues. V trimming: 1 base; J trimming: 10 bases; junction bases outside the gene matches: 7. The CDR3 region has the DNA TGTGCCAGCAGCCAAGCTGGAGTAGCGGGGGTCCAGTACTTC. It specifies CASSQAGVAGVQYF.

The chain links TRBV7-9 to TRBJ2-7; D may be TRBD2 (6 bases). The V gene's germline CDR1 is SEHNR and CDR2 FQNEAQ (reference sequence). V was shortened by 1 base and J by 3 bases, with 10 bases between the two germline ends. This CDR3 is 14 amino acids long. CDR3 region: CASSLEEGNYEQYF. The CDR3 bases are TGTGCCAGCAGCTTAGAGGAGGGGAACTACGAGCAGTACTTC.

This chain joins TRBV14 and TRBJ1-2; no clear D. V lost 4 bases and J lost 7, with 13 bases in between. This CDR3 has 13 amino acids. The germline V gene encodes CDR1 SGHDN and CDR2 FVKESK. DNA of the CDR3: TGTGCCAGCAGCCCCAACAGTTTCGGTGGCTACACCTTC. This sequence encodes CASSPNSFGGYTF.

CDR3 DNA: TGTGCCAGCAGCAGATACAATGAGCAGTTCTTC. Protein: CASSRYNEQFF. The gene calls are TRBV2 and TRBJ2-1, with D unresolved. Germline V lookup: CDR1 SNHLY, CDR2 FYNNEI. The germline V and J ends were trimmed by 6 bases and 4 bases, with 4 bases remaining between them. This CDR3 has 11 residues.

By frequency in the sample, this clone is medium-sized. The chain uses TRBV2 and TRBJ2-7; TRBD2 matches 8 bases. Germline trimming cut 7 bases from V and 6 bases from J; bases unmatched to any gene: 14. The CDR3 extends over 15 amino acids. Germline V gene data show CDR1 as SNHLY and CDR2 as FYNNEI. CDR3 bases: TGTGCCAGCACCCCGGGAGGGATTGCCCCCGGCGAGCAGTACTTC. It codes for CASTPGGIAPGEQYF.

V gene TRBV13 combines with J gene TRBJ2-7, with 8 positions matching TRBD1. Germline CDR1 PRHDT, CDR2 FYEKMQ (reference sequence). J was trimmed by 0 bases and V by 5 bases; bases with no gene match: 6. The CDR3 covers 15 residues. CDR3 in amino acids: CASSDAGQDSYEQYF. CDR3 bases: TGTGCCAGCAGCGACGCGGGACAGGACTCCTACGAGCAGTACTTC.

This clone has a handful of counts. The chain uses TRBV7-8 and TRBJ1-5; D ambiguous. The CDR3 runs 15 residues. The germline CDR1 and CDR2 sequences are SGHVS and FQNEAQ. Trimming pared 5 bases from V and 0 bases from J, leaving 11 bases between. CDR3 region: CASSPGEYSNQPQHF. CDR3 sequence (DNA): TGTGCCAGCAGCCCCGGGGAGTATAGCAATCAGCCCCAGCATTTT. Full variable domain (missing parts from reference TRBV7-8 and TRBJ1-5): GAGVSQSPRYKVAKRGQDVALRCDPISGHVSLFWYQQALGQGPEFLTYFQNEAQLDKSGLPSDRFFAERPEGSVSTLKIQRTQQEDSAVYLCASSPGEYSNQPQHFGDGTRLSIL.

The chain is built from TRBV2 and TRBJ1-5, with TRBD1 as a possible D gene (6 bases). There are 15 residues in the CDR3. Between the trimmed V and J ends, which lost 6 bases and 5 bases, there was a span of 17 bases. CDR1 is SNHLY and CDR2 is FYNNEI in the germline V gene. CDR3 coding DNA: TGTGCCAGCAGACCATACAGAGGGGGGCATCAGCCCCAGCATTTT. Its translation is CASRPYRGGHQPQHF. Drawing the rest from reference TRBV2 and TRBJ1-5, the complete variable domain is EPEVTQTPSHQVTQMGQEVILRCVPISNHLYFYWYRQILGQKVEFLVSFYNNEISEKSEIFDDQFSVERPDGSNFTLKIRSTKLEDSAMYFCASRPYRGGHQPQHFGDGTRLSIL.

The V gene is TRBV5-4, the J gene TRBJ2-3; the D gene is possibly TRBD2 (6 bases). With 0 bases removed from V and 1 base from J, the gap between germline ends came to 12 bases. This CDR3 comprises 16 residues. Germline lookup yields CDR1 SGHNT and CDR2 YYREEE (reference sequence). The DNA for the CDR3 is TGTGCCAGCAGCTTGGATTGGGGGGTAGGCACAGATACGCAGTATTTT. Its protein is CASSLDWGVGTDTQYF.

The rearrangement joins TRBV6-5 to TRBJ2-7; tentative D call: TRBD1 (6 bases). V was shortened by 7 bases and J by 6 bases, with 10 bases between the two germline ends. Per germline, CDR1 MNHEY and CDR2 SVGAGI. The CDR3 loop spans 11 amino acids. This CDR3 reads CASKQGSEQYF. Written as DNA, the CDR3 is TGTGCCAGCAAACAGGGAAGCGAGCAGTACTTC.

The J gene is TRBJ1-1, the V gene TRBV9; 8 bases fit TRBD1. CDR1 is SGDLS and CDR2 is YYNGEE in the germline V gene. This CDR3 is built from 13 residues. Trimming took 4 bases from V and 3 from J; bases not matched to a gene: 2. CDR3 residues: CASSPTGDTEAFF. The DNA of the CDR3 is TGTGCCAGCAGCCCGACAGGGGACACTGAAGCTTTCTTT.

This sequence joins TRBV6-5 and TRBJ1-1; the match to TRBD1 covers 11 bases. CDR3 length: 14 amino acids. Germline V gene lookup returns CDR1 MNHEY and CDR2 SVGAGI. With V trimmed by 6 bases and J by 5 bases, 5 bases remained unmatched. As DNA, the CDR3 is TGTGCCAGCAGGCGGGACAGGGGGGGGACTGAAGCTTTCTTT. It translates to CASRRDRGGTEAFF.

The chain joins TRBV28 to TRBJ2-7, with TRBD1 matching over 8 bases. Trimming removed 8 bases from V and 0 bases from J; junction bases left unmatched: 9. The CDR3 is made up of 15 amino acids. Looked up from germline, CDR1 is MDHEN and CDR2 is SYDVKM. The CDR3 is CASGLTGGFSYEQYF. The CDR3 DNA is TGTGCCAGCGGACTAACAGGGGGTTTCTCCTACGAGCAGTACTTC.

This chain joins TRBV7-6 and TRBJ2-2, with D perhaps matching TRBD1 or TRBD2 (5 bases each). The CDR3 extends over 15 amino acids. Germline-derived CDR1 and CDR2 are SGHVS and FNYEAQ. V was cut by 7 bases and J by 2 bases, with 14 bases left in between. The CDR3 DNA follows: TGTGCCAGCACCGTGGGACCCTTTAACACCGGGGAGCTGTTTTTT. Its translation: CASTVGPFNTGELFF.

The V and J genes are TRBV3-1 (or the pseudogene TRBV3-2) and TRBJ1-2, with 8 bases lining up with TRBD1. The germline CDR1 and CDR2 sequences are LGHDT and YNNKEL (reference sequence). After removal of 5 bases from V and 8 bases from J, the junction contained 10 bases not matched to a gene. The CDR3 spans 14 residues. The CDR3 bases are TGTGCCAGCAGCTACTTGGACAGGGTGGACGGCTACACCTTC. It translates to CASSYLDRVDGYTF.

The chain uses TRBV2 and TRBJ2-7; the D is unclear. V lost 0 bases and J 1 base, leaving 4 bases between the germline ends. CDR3 length equals 13 residues. CDR1 is SNHLY, CDR2 FYNNEI, per germline. The CDR3 nucleotides read TGTGCCAGCAGTGAAGCCTTTTCCTACGAGCAGTACTTC. The encoded protein is CASSEAFSYEQYF.

The CDR3 bases are TGTGCCTGGAGTTGGCAGAGAAATGAAAAACTGTTTTTT. Translating gives CAWSWQRNEKLFF. This chain links TRBV30 with TRBJ1-4; D gene uncertain. Between the trimmed V and J ends, which lost 2 bases and 5 bases, there was a span of 9 bases. Germline V gene sequence: CDR1 GTSNPN, CDR2 SVGIG (reference sequence). This CDR3 spans 13 amino acids. Full variable domain (remainder filled in from reference TRBV30 and TRBJ1-4): SQTIHQWPATLVQPVGSPLSLECTVEGTSNPNLYWYRQAAGRGLQLLFYSVGIGQISSEVPQNLSASRPQDRQFILSSKKLLLSDSGFYLCAWSWQRNEKLFFGSGTQLSVL.

The V and J genes are TRBV6-5 and TRBJ2-1, with 11 bases identical to TRBD1. This CDR3 contains 14 residues. J was trimmed by 8 bases and V by 6 bases; bases with no gene match: 6. The germline CDR1 and CDR2 sequences are MNHEY and SVGAGI. CDR3 DNA sequence: TGTGCCAGCAGCCCGGGACAGGGGGGACATGAGCAGTTCTTC. It yields the protein CASSPGQGGHEQFF.

J is TRBJ1-1 and V is TRBV5-1; 8 bases are a match to TRBD1. CDR3 size: 14 residues. Germline trimming cut 4 bases from V and 0 bases from J; bases unmatched to any gene: 2. Germline CDR1 SGHRS, CDR2 YFSETQ. CDR3 residues: CASSETGVNTEAFF. The CDR3 nucleotides read TGCGCCAGCAGCGAGACAGGGGTGAACACTGAAGCTTTCTTT.

The chain combines TRBV5-1 with TRBJ2-2; no clear D. Trimming stripped 0 bases from V and 5 bases from J, with 11 bases between. The CDR3 is 15 amino acids. The germline gives CDR1 SGHRS, CDR2 YFSETQ. CDR3 coding DNA: TGCGCCAGCAGCTTGGAGGTCGGAACTACCGGGGAGCTGTTTTTT. It specifies CASSLEVGTTGELFF. Using reference TRBV5-1 and TRBJ2-2 for the parts outside the CDR3, the full variable domain is KAGVTQTPRYLIKTRGQQVTLSCSPISGHRSVSWYQQTPGQGLQFLFEYFSETQRNKGNFPGRFSGRQFSNSRSEMNVSTLELGDSALYLCASSLEVGTTGELFFGEGSRLTVL.

V gene TRBV13 combines with J gene TRBJ1-1; D unclear. V shed 5 bases and J shed 1 base, with 5 bases lying between them. This CDR3 region has 12 residues. From germline, CDR1 is PRHDT and CDR2 FYEKMQ (reference sequence). DNA of the CDR3: TGTGCCAGCAGCCTTGAGAACACTGAAGCTTTCTTT. This sequence encodes CASSLENTEAFF.

The V and J genes are TRBV5-8 and TRBJ1-5; 11 bases align to TRBD1. The CDR3 sequence is 16 residues long. Per the germline V gene, CDR1 is SGHTS and CDR2 is YDEGEE. V gave up 5 bases and J gave up 4 bases; unmatched junction bases: 8. The CDR3 loop is CASRTRDRGVNQPQHF. DNA for the CDR3: TGTGCCAGCAGGACCCGGGACAGGGGGGTAAATCAGCCCCAGCATTTT.

This clone turned up a few times. This sequence joins TRBV9 and TRBJ2-5, with 8 bases that match TRBD1. The CDR3 runs 17 residues. Germline CDR1 SGDLS, CDR2 YYNGEE. The ends lost 0 bases at V and 4 bases at J; junction bases unmatched: 11. The CDR3 sequence is CASSVGVDRGFVETQYF. The CDR3, as DNA: TGTGCCAGCAGCGTAGGGGTCGACAGGGGCTTTGTAGAGACCCAGTACTTC.

The rearrangement links TRBV24-1 to TRBJ2-5; D uncertain. CDR1 is KGHDR, CDR2 SFDVKD, per germline. CDR3 size: 12 residues. Trimming pared 6 bases from V and 3 bases from J, leaving 7 bases between. The CDR3 DNA follows: TGTGCCACCAGTTCCGGCAAAGAGACCCAGTACTTC. It specifies CATSSGKETQYF.

The chain is built from TRBV12-3 or TRBV12-4 and TRBJ1-5; D unresolved. The CDR3 is made up of 12 amino acids. Trimming removed 6 bases at V and 4 bases at J, with 7 bases between. For the CDR3, the DNA is TGTGCCAGCAGCTCAAGGAATCAGCCCCAGCATTTT. Its protein is CASSSRNQPQHF.